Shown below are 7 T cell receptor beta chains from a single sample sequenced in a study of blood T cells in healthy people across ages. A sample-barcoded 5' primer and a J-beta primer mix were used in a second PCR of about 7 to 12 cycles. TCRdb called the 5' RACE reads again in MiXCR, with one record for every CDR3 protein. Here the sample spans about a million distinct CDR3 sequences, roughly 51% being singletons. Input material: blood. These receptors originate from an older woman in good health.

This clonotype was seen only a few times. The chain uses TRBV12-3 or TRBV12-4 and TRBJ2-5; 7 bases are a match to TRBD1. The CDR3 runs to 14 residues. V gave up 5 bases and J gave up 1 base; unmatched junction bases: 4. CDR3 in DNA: TGTGCCAGCAGTATAAGACAGGGCCAAGAGACCCAGTACTTC. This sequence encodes CASSIRQGQETQYF.

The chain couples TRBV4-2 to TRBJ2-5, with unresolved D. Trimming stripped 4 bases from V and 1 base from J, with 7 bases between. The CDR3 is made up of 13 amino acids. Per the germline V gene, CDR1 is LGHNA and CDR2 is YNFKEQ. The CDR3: CASSRWTQETQYF. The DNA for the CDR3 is TGTGCCAGCAGCCGATGGACCCAAGAGACCCAGTACTTC.

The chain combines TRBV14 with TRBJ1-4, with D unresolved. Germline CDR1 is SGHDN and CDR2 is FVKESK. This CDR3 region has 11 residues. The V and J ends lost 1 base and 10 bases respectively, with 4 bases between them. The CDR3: CASSQGPKLFF. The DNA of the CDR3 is TGTGCCAGCAGCCAAGGCCCAAAACTGTTTTTT.

The CDR3 sequence is CASSRQTEDGFYEQYF. CDR3 nucleotides: TGTGCCAGCAGTCGCCAGACAGAGGACGGTTTTTACGAGCAGTACTTC. This chain links TRBV6-2 or TRBV6-3 with TRBJ2-4, with a tentative D call TRBD1 (5 bases). The last part of the DNA fits TRBJ2-7 better; the J call may be wrong. The CDR3 is 16 amino acids. Per the germline V gene, CDR1 is MNHEY and CDR2 is SVGEGT.

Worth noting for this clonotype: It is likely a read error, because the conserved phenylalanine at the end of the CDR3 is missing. The CDR3, as DNA: TGTGCCAACAGCCCAGCCCGGACAGGGTCTAGGTACGAGCAGTACTTA. Translating gives CANSPARTGSRYEQYL. The rearrangement links TRBV9 to TRBJ2-7; 8 bases line up with TRBD1. The CDR3 runs 16 residues. CDR1 SGDLS and CDR2 YYNGEE come from the germline V gene.

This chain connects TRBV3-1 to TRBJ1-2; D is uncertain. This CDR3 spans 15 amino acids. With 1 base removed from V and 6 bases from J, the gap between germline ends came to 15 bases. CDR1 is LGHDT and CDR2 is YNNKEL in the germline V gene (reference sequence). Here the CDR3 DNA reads TGTGCCAGCAGCCAAGGAACCGGATTATCGGATGGCTACACCTTC. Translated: CASSQGTGLSDGYTF.

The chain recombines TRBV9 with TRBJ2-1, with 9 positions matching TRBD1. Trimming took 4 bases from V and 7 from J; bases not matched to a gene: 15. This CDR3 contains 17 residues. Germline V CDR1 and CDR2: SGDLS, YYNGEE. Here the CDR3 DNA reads TGTGCCAGCAGCTTAAGACCGCCGGGACAGGGAGGGAATGAGCAGTTCTTC. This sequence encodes CASSLRPPGQGGNEQFF. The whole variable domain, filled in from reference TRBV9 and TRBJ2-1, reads DSGVTQTPKHLITATGQRVTLRCSPRSGDLSVYWYQQSLDQGLQFLIQYYNGEERAKGNILERFSAQQFPDLHSELNLSSLELGDSALYFCASSLRPPGQGGNEQFFGPGTRLTVL.